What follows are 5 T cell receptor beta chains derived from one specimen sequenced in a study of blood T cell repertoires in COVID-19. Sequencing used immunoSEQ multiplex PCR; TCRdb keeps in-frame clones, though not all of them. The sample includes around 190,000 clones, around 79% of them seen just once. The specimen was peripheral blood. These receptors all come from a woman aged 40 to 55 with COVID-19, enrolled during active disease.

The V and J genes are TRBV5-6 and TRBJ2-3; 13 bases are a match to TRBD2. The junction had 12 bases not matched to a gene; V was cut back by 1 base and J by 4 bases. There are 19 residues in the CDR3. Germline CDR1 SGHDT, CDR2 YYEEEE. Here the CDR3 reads CASSLPPATSGRLADTQYF. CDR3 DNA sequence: TGTGCCAGCAGCTTGCCCCCGGCGACTAGCGGGAGGCTCGCAGATACGCAGTATTTT.

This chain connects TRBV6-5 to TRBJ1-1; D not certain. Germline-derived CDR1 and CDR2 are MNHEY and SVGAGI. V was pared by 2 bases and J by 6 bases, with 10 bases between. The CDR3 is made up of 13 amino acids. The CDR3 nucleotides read TGTGCCAGCAGTTACGGAGGGTTGGCTGAAGCTTTCTTT. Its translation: CASSYGGLAEAFF.

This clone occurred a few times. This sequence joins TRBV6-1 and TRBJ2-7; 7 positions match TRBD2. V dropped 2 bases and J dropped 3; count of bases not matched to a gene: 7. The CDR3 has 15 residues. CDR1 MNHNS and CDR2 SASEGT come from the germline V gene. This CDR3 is CASSELSGQIYEQYF. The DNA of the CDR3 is TGTGCCAGCAGTGAACTTAGCGGGCAGATCTACGAGCAGTACTTC.

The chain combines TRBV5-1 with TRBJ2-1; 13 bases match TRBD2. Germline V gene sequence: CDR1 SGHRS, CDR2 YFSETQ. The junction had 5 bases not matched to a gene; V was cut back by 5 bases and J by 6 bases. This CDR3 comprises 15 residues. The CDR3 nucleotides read TGCGCCAGCAGTCAACGACTAGCGGGAGGCAATGAGCAGTTCTTC. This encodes CASSQRLAGGNEQFF.

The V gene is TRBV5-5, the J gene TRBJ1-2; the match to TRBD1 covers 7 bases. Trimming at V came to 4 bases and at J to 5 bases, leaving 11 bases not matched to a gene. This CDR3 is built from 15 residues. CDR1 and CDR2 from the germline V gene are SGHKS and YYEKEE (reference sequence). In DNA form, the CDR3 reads TGTGCCAGCAGCCATACAGGGGACGTCAGGTATGGCTACACCTTC. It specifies CASSHTGDVRYGYTF.